This is a list of T cell receptor beta chains from one sample in a study of post-analysis software for immune sequencing data. TCRdb fed the PCR reads into MiXCR, producing one record per CDR3 protein. The data contain hundreds of thousands of distinct CDR3 sequences, more than 30% of them seen just once; the ten biggest clones take up under 9%. Source material: blood. These receptor sequences come from a girl aged 2-10 years with multiple sclerosis. CDR3s include the opening cysteine and the closing phenylalanine or tryptophan. D genes are given only for firm matches. The size entry is marked missing in some rows and otherwise reads once, few, many or a size class.

v_gene	abundance	d_gene	j_gene	CDR3aa	CDR3nt
TRBV4-1	many	TRBD1	TRBJ2-7	CASSLDRGWEQYF	TGCGCCAGCAGCCTCGACAGGGGTTGGGAGCAGTACTTC
TRBV9	NA	TRBD1	TRBJ1-5	CASSPGTGIQPQHF	TGTGCCAGCAGCCCCGGGACAGGGATCCAGCCCCAGCATTTT
TRBV12-3/TRBV12-4	once	NA	TRBJ1-2	CASSLNEGSFYGYTF	TGTGCCAGCAGTTTAAATGAGGGCAGCTTCTATGGCTACACCTTC
TRBV29-1	few	NA	TRBJ1-2	CSVDGPNYYGYTF	TGCAGCGTTGATGGCCCCAACTACTATGGCTACACCTTC
TRBV5-1	NA	NA	TRBJ1-6	CASSVAGPYNSPLHF	TGCGCTAGCAGCGTGGCAGGCCCTTATAATTCACCCCTCCACTTT
TRBV11-2	NA	NA	TRBJ2-3	CASSHAVPDTQYF	TGTGCCAGCAGCCATGCGGTCCCAGATACGCAGTATTTT
TRBV12-3/TRBV12-4	many	TRBD1	TRBJ2-7	CASSFGTAYEQYF	TGCGCCAGCAGCTTTGGGACAGCCTACGAGCAGTACTTC
TRBV5-8	once	NA	TRBJ1-2	CAGSLGEPNYGYTF	TGTGCCGGCAGCTTGGGGGAGCCTAACTATGGCTACACCTTC
TRBV12-3/TRBV12-4	NA	TRBD2	TRBJ2-1	CASRSGASYNEQFF	TGTGCCAGCAGGAGCGGGGCTTCCTACAATGAGCAGTTCTTC
TRBV10-3	NA	TRBD2	TRBJ2-5	CAITGGLGETQYF	TGTGCCATCACGGGGGGGCTCGGAGAGACCCAGTACTTC
TRBV9	few	NA	TRBJ1-5	CASSSTGHQPQHF	TGTGCCAGCAGCTCAACAGGGCACCAGCCCCAGCATTTT
TRBV18	NA	NA	TRBJ2-5	CASSPRANQETQYF	TGTGCCAGCTCACCTCGGGCGAACCAAGAGACCCAGTACTTC
TRBV7-2	NA	NA	TRBJ2-5	CASSLAGAQETQYF	TGTGCCAGCAGCTTGGCCGGGGCCCAAGAGACCCAGTACTTC
TRBV12-3/TRBV12-4	NA	NA	TRBJ1-1	CASSQPPRGLTEAFF	TGTGCCAGCAGCCAACCTCCCCGGGGTCTCACTGAAGCTTTCTTT
TRBV29-1	few	NA	TRBJ2-5	CSVQDSLPTETQYF	TGCAGCGTTCAGGATTCCCTTCCAACAGAGACCCAGTACTTC
TRBV20-1	once	NA	TRBJ2-3	CSARDQGRRPDTQYF	TGCAGTGCTAGAGATCAGGGGAGGAGGCCAGATACGCAGTATTTT
TRBV20-1	NA	NA	TRBJ2-1	CSARGSSSYNEQFF	TGCAGTGCCCGAGGCTCAAGCTCCTACAATGAGCAGTTCTTC
TRBV5-4	few	NA	TRBJ1-2	CASSFTGNGYTF	TGTGCCAGCAGCTTTACAGGGAATGGCTACACCTTC
TRBV11-1	NA	TRBD2	TRBJ2-3	CASSLPAGTSGGLLSTDTQYF	TGTGCCAGCAGCTTACCCGCAGGGACTAGCGGGGGTCTTCTTTCCACAGATACGCAGTATTTT
TRBV6-2/TRBV6-3	NA	NA	TRBJ1-2	CASRSREEGYTF	TGTGCCAGCAGATCCCGGGAAGAAGGCTACACCTTC
TRBV19	NA	TRBD1	TRBJ2-4	CASRQGVLENIQYF	TGTGCCAGCAGACAGGGGGTCCTCGAGAACATTCAGTACTTC
TRBV28	NA	NA	TRBJ2-2	CASSFWMGASNTGELFF	TGTGCCAGCAGTTTCTGGATGGGGGCTAGTAACACCGGGGAGCTGTTTTTT
TRBV28	NA	NA	TRBJ2-3	CASSLWQPTDTQYF	TGTGCCAGCAGTTTATGGCAGCCCACAGATACGCAGTATTTT
TRBV7-3	NA	TRBD2	TRBJ2-1	CASSLVSGIYNEQFF	TGTGCCAGCAGCTTAGTTAGCGGGATCTACAATGAGCAGTTCTTC
TRBV7-9	few	NA	TRBJ1-4	CASSLLLGDSTLFF	TGTGCCAGCAGCTTACTTCTAGGAGACAGCACACTGTTTTTT
TRBV7-2	NA	TRBD1	TRBJ1-2	CASILIGDRGQSYTF	TGTGCCAGCATCCTAATAGGGGACAGGGGCCAGAGCTACACCTTC
TRBV27	NA	TRBD1	TRBJ1-2	CASSLSNRGGYGYTF	TGTGCCAGCAGTCTTTCTAACAGGGGAGGCTATGGCTACACCTTC
TRBV27	NA	TRBD1	TRBJ1-2	CASSRTGTGNGYTF	TGTGCCAGCAGTAGAACCGGGACAGGGAATGGCTACACCTTC
TRBV20-1	NA	NA	TRBJ1-1	CSARRGINTEAFF	TGCAGTGCTAGAAGGGGGATCAACACTGAAGCTTTCTTT
TRBV6-6	NA	NA	TRBJ1-2	CASSFTGSANYGYTF	TGTGCCAGCAGTTTTACAGGGAGCGCTAACTATGGCTACACCTTC
TRBV3-1	NA	TRBD1	TRBJ1-4	CASSPRDRGRVGNEKLFF	TGTGCCAGCAGCCCCCGGGACAGGGGGCGAGTTGGTAATGAAAAACTGTTTTTT
TRBV28	few	TRBD1	TRBJ2-1	CASSGTGLLYFYNEQFF	TGTGCCAGCAGTGGGACAGGGTTGCTTTATTTTTACAATGAGCAGTTCTTC
TRBV4-2	few	TRBD1	TRBJ2-3	CASSQEGQGLSTDTQYF	TGTGCCAGCAGCCAAGAGGGACAGGGGTTAAGTACAGATACGCAGTATTTT
TRBV20-1	many	NA	TRBJ2-7	CSARDLRDELYEQYF	TGCAGTGCTAGAGACCTACGGGACGAACTCTACGAGCAGTACTTC
TRBV3-1	once	NA	TRBJ1-2	CASSQGKRTRGGYTF	TGTGCCAGCAGCCAGGGGAAACGGACCCGTGGGGGCTACACCTTC
TRBV11-2	NA	NA	TRBJ2-7	CASSLVFGRGKGEQYF	TGTGCCAGCAGCTTAGTTTTTGGCAGGGGTAAGGGCGAGCAGTACTTC